This TCR beta chain was sequenced for a study of tumor-infiltrating lymphocytes in primary liver carcinoma. The germline CDR1 and CDR2 sequences are SGHRS and YFSETQ. This CDR3 is built from 13 residues. The study co-extracted DNA and RNA from around 18-30 mg of unsorted bulk tissue. Researchers generated TCR beta cDNA from about 450 ng of total RNA, relying on a constant-region primer. Employing slightly modified ARM-PCR, three nested multiplex PCR rounds were run, and these gave rise to the TCR beta libraries. Rounds one and two of PCR, each of approximately 11 cycles, were primed with TRBV1-TRBV30 forward primers and a C-beta reverse primer. Each CDR3 protein gets one entry after TCRdb re-called the multiplex PCR reads with MiXCR. The sample records 100,000 to 150,000 distinct CDR3 sequences, 55% to 75% being singletons. This clonotype showed up just once. Antigen unknown. This may be a read error, as it is one base from a much larger clone.

Regarding the study as a whole: It was tumor-adjacent and tumor-blood pairs that overlapped less than tumor region pairs did.

Material for sequencing was liver tumor tissue from sampling region 3. Subset defined: tumor region T3, left-lateral pole. The chain employs TRBV5-1 and TRBJ2-3, with D perhaps TRBD1 (5 bases). This clonotype was sampled from a woman aged 60-70 years with primary liver carcinoma and hepatitis B virus infection. CDR3 region: CASTWGSTDMQYF. CDR3 nucleotide sequence: TGCGCCAGCACCTGGGGCAGCACAGATATGCAGTATTTT.